This T cell receptor (beta chain) appears in the sequencing data of a study of long-term antiretroviral therapy in people with HIV. Study observations and caveats: Before ART, certain clones expanded, and these dominated the repertoire at all time points. Relative to transplant donor controls, diversity remained lower despite increasing after ART. Blood dating 2004 to 2017 may reflect older ART regimens.

This was the immunoSEQ v3.0 assay at survey level. Profiled with immunoSEQ multiplex PCR; TCRdb holds only in-frame clones, not every one. The data show 25,000 to 30,000 clones, approximately 80% seen once. Turning to this clone: The antigen is not known.

This CDR3 comprises 12 residues. Germline-derived CDR1 and CDR2 are SEHNR and FQNEAQ (reference sequence). V lost 3 bases to trimming and J lost 2 bases, with 5 bases between them. The input for sequencing was unsorted PBMCs, taken 2.8 years after starting antiretroviral therapy. The clonotype was recovered from a young man with HIV. The chain is built from TRBV7-9 and TRBJ2-7, with D possibly called TRBD1 or TRBD2 (5 bases each). CDR3 bases: TGTGCCAGCAGCTTGGGGGCCTACGAGCAGTACTTC. Encoded protein: CASSLGAYEQYF. Filled out from reference TRBV7-9 and TRBJ2-7, the complete variable domain reads DTGVSQNPRHKITKRGQNVTFRCDPISEHNRLYWYRQTLGQGPEFLTYFQNEAQLEKSRLLSDRFSAERPKGSFSTLEIQRTEQGDSAMYLCASSLGAYEQYFGPGTRLTVT.